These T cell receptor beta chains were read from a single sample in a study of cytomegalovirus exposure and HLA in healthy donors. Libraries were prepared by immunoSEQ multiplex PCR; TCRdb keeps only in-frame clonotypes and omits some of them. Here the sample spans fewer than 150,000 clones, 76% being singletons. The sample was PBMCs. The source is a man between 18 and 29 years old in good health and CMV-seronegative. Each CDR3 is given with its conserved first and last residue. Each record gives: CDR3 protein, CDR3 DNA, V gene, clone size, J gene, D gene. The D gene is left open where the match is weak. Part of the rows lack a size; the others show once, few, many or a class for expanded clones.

CDR3aa: CASRGSGGARDTQYF
CDR3nt: TGTGCCAGCCGCGGTAGCGGGGGGGCCAGGGATACGCAGTATTTT
v_gene: TRBV6-1
abundance: -
j_gene: TRBJ2-3
d_gene: TRBD2

CDR3aa: CASSSPYFSTEAFF
CDR3nt: TGTGCCAGCAGCTCTCCATATTTTAGCACTGAAGCTTTCTTT
v_gene: TRBV7-9
abundance: -
j_gene: TRBJ1-1
d_gene: -

CDR3aa: CASSTRTGSDTQYF
CDR3nt: TGTGCCAGCAGTACAAGGACAGGGTCAGATACGCAGTATTTT
v_gene: TRBV6-1
abundance: -
j_gene: TRBJ2-3
d_gene: TRBD1

CDR3aa: CASSAAGGLTQYF
CDR3nt: TGTGCCAGCAGCGCCGCAGGGGGGCTCACGCAGTATTTT
v_gene: TRBV9
abundance: -
j_gene: TRBJ2-3
d_gene: -

CDR3aa: CASSLGLGKETQYF
CDR3nt: TGTGCCAGCAGCTTAGGGCTAGGAAAAGAGACCCAGTACTTC
v_gene: TRBV11-3
abundance: -
j_gene: TRBJ2-5
d_gene: -

CDR3aa: CASSLSPTSYEQYF
CDR3nt: TGTGCCAGCAGTTTATCACCTACCTCCTACGAGCAGTACTTC
v_gene: TRBV27
abundance: -
j_gene: TRBJ2-7
d_gene: -

CDR3aa: CASSLWTGNLIELFF
CDR3nt: TGTGCCAGCAGCCTTTGGACGGGGAATCTTATAGAACTGTTTTTT
v_gene: TRBV2
abundance: -
j_gene: TRBJ1-4
d_gene: -

CDR3aa: CASSQGSRPGAEAFF
CDR3nt: TGTGCCAGCAGCCAAGGCAGTCGACCCGGGGCTGAAGCTTTCTTT
v_gene: TRBV4-2
abundance: -
j_gene: TRBJ1-1
d_gene: -

CDR3aa: CASSYSTGTDTQYF
CDR3nt: TGTGCCAGCAGTTACTCGACAGGCACAGATACGCAGTATTTT
v_gene: TRBV6-6
abundance: -
j_gene: TRBJ2-3
d_gene: -

CDR3aa: CASSADRNYGYTF
CDR3nt: TGTGCCAGCAGCGCGGACAGAAACTATGGCTACACCTTC
v_gene: TRBV7-9
abundance: -
j_gene: TRBJ1-2
d_gene: -

CDR3aa: CASSIGTYSVKLFF
CDR3nt: TGTGCCAGTAGTATAGGTACTTATTCGGTGAAACTGTTTTTT
v_gene: TRBV19
abundance: -
j_gene: TRBJ1-4
d_gene: -

CDR3aa: CASSPIAGGYEQYF
CDR3nt: TGTGCCAGCAGCCCCATAGCGGGAGGTTACGAGCAGTACTTC
v_gene: TRBV7-3
abundance: once
j_gene: TRBJ2-7
d_gene: TRBD2

CDR3aa: CATIQWTSGGFQETQYF
CDR3nt: TGTGCCACCATCCAATGGACTAGCGGGGGATTCCAAGAGACCCAGTACTTC
v_gene: TRBV15
abundance: -
j_gene: TRBJ2-5
d_gene: TRBD2

CDR3aa: CASTMYRYNRTEAFF
CDR3nt: TGTGCCAGCACCATGTACAGGTACAATCGGACTGAAGCTTTCTTT
v_gene: TRBV6-5
abundance: -
j_gene: TRBJ1-1
d_gene: -

CDR3aa: CASSSGVNTEAFF
CDR3nt: TGTGCCAGCAGTTCGGGGGTGAACACTGAAGCTTTCTTT
v_gene: TRBV27
abundance: -
j_gene: TRBJ1-1
d_gene: -

CDR3aa: CASSPGGGTYEQYF
CDR3nt: TGTGCCAGCAGCCCGGGCGGGGGGACTTACGAGCAGTACTTC
v_gene: TRBV7-2
abundance: -
j_gene: TRBJ2-7
d_gene: TRBD2

CDR3aa: CASSIVRQGNNQPQHF
CDR3nt: TGTGCCAGTAGTATAGTGCGACAGGGGAACAATCAGCCCCAGCATTTT
v_gene: TRBV19
abundance: -
j_gene: TRBJ1-5
d_gene: TRBD1

CDR3aa: CASSGGFGGSGNEKLFF
CDR3nt: TGTGCCAGCAGCGGAGGGTTCGGAGGTTCGGGTAATGAAAAACTGTTTTTT
v_gene: TRBV9
abundance: -
j_gene: TRBJ1-4
d_gene: -

CDR3aa: CASSVAGAGFAENEQFF
CDR3nt: TGTGCCAGCAGCGTAGCCGGCGCGGGCTTCGCGGAGAATGAGCAGTTCTTC
v_gene: TRBV9
abundance: -
j_gene: TRBJ2-1
d_gene: -

CDR3aa: CASSYTGQGSGNTIYF
CDR3nt: TGTGCCAGCAGTTACACGGGACAGGGCTCTGGAAACACCATATATTTT
v_gene: TRBV6-6
abundance: -
j_gene: TRBJ1-3
d_gene: TRBD1

CDR3aa: CASTIGQGRRDTQYF
CDR3nt: TGTGCCAGCACAATAGGACAGGGAAGGAGAGATACGCAGTATTTT
v_gene: TRBV7-9
abundance: -
j_gene: TRBJ2-3
d_gene: TRBD1

CDR3aa: CASSRTSGSINEQFF
CDR3nt: TGCGCCAGCAGCCGGACTAGCGGGAGTATCAATGAGCAGTTCTTC
v_gene: TRBV5-1
abundance: -
j_gene: TRBJ2-1
d_gene: TRBD2

CDR3aa: CAWSVYQGNMNTEAFF
CDR3nt: TGTGCCTGGAGTGTATATCAGGGCAACATGAACACTGAAGCTTTCTTT
v_gene: TRBV30
abundance: -
j_gene: TRBJ1-1
d_gene: -

CDR3aa: CASRSGDIYNEQFF
CDR3nt: TGTGCCAGCAGGTCAGGGGACATCTACAATGAGCAGTTCTTC
v_gene: TRBV27
abundance: -
j_gene: TRBJ2-1
d_gene: -

CDR3aa: CASSLASGIPYNEQFF
CDR3nt: TGTGCCAGCAGCTTAGCTAGCGGGATACCCTACAATGAGCAGTTCTTC
v_gene: TRBV7-9
abundance: -
j_gene: TRBJ2-1
d_gene: TRBD2

CDR3aa: CASSVVAGGGNEQFF
CDR3nt: TGTGCCAGCAGCGTAGTGGCGGGAGGAGGCAATGAGCAGTTCTTC
v_gene: TRBV9
abundance: -
j_gene: TRBJ2-1
d_gene: TRBD2

CDR3aa: CASSPRSGKRDTEAFF
CDR3nt: TGTGCCAGCAGCCCAAGGTCGGGGAAAAGAGATACTGAAGCTTTCTTT
v_gene: TRBV7-8
abundance: -
j_gene: TRBJ1-1
d_gene: -

CDR3aa: CASSRDYSYNEQFF
CDR3nt: TGTGCCAGCAGTCGGGACTATTCCTACAATGAGCAGTTCTTC
v_gene: TRBV2
abundance: -
j_gene: TRBJ2-1
d_gene: TRBD2

CDR3aa: CASSLAGTGDGYTF
CDR3nt: TGCGCCAGCAGCTTGGCCGGGACAGGCGATGGCTACACCTTC
v_gene: TRBV5-1
abundance: once
j_gene: TRBJ1-2
d_gene: TRBD1

CDR3aa: CASSWIAGASYNEQFF
CDR3nt: TGCGCCAGCAGCTGGATAGCGGGAGCGAGCTACAATGAGCAGTTCTTC
v_gene: TRBV5-1
abundance: -
j_gene: TRBJ2-1
d_gene: TRBD2

CDR3aa: CASSRNIGTSGRNEQFF
CDR3nt: TGTGCCAGCAGTAGAAACATTGGGACTAGCGGGAGGAATGAGCAGTTCTTC
v_gene: TRBV27
abundance: -
j_gene: TRBJ2-1
d_gene: TRBD2

CDR3aa: CASSPRTSSYNEQFF
CDR3nt: TGTGCCAGCTCACCTCGGACTAGCTCCTACAATGAGCAGTTCTTC
v_gene: TRBV18
abundance: -
j_gene: TRBJ2-1
d_gene: TRBD2

CDR3aa: CASSSWDIAAIQETQYF
CDR3nt: TGCGCCAGCAGCTCCTGGGATATAGCGGCAATCCAAGAGACCCAGTACTTC
v_gene: TRBV5-1
abundance: -
j_gene: TRBJ2-5
d_gene: -

CDR3aa: CASSLDRSNQPQHF
CDR3nt: TGTGCCAGCAGCCTAGACAGGAGCAATCAGCCCCAGCATTTT
v_gene: TRBV11-1
abundance: -
j_gene: TRBJ1-5
d_gene: -

CDR3aa: CASSVFAKLDEQYF
CDR3nt: TGTGCCAGCAGTGTCTTCGCGAAGTTGGACGAGCAGTACTTC
v_gene: TRBV27
abundance: -
j_gene: TRBJ2-7
d_gene: -

CDR3aa: CASSFRGPSAEAFF
CDR3nt: TGTGCCAGCAGTTTTAGGGGCCCCTCCGCTGAAGCTTTCTTT
v_gene: TRBV28
abundance: -
j_gene: TRBJ1-1
d_gene: -

CDR3aa: CAWSVGGNTEAFF
CDR3nt: TGTGCCTGGAGTGTAGGGGGGAACACTGAAGCTTTCTTT
v_gene: TRBV30
abundance: -
j_gene: TRBJ1-1
d_gene: -

CDR3aa: CASRGTGTGANVLTF
CDR3nt: TGTGCCAGCAGGGGTACAGGGACTGGGGCCAACGTCCTGACTTTC
v_gene: TRBV28
abundance: -
j_gene: TRBJ2-6
d_gene: -

CDR3aa: CASIRDRGLHNSPLHF
CDR3nt: TGTGCCAGCATCAGGGACAGGGGGCTCCATAATTCACCCCTCCACTTT
v_gene: TRBV2
abundance: -
j_gene: TRBJ1-6
d_gene: TRBD1

CDR3aa: CASSYSGRAGNEQFF
CDR3nt: TGTGCCAGCAGCTATAGCGGGAGGGCCGGCAATGAGCAGTTCTTC
v_gene: TRBV7-2
abundance: medium-sized
j_gene: TRBJ2-1
d_gene: TRBD2

CDR3aa: CASSLTTTGGKAFF
CDR3nt: TGTGCCAGCAGTTTAACCACGACAGGGGGCAAAGCTTTCTTT
v_gene: TRBV28
abundance: -
j_gene: TRBJ1-1
d_gene: TRBD1

CDR3aa: CASSEGGTANNEQFF
CDR3nt: TGTGCCAGCAGTGAAGGGGGGACAGCAAACAATGAGCAGTTCTTC
v_gene: TRBV2
abundance: -
j_gene: TRBJ2-1
d_gene: TRBD1

CDR3aa: CASSQGGLGSTDTQYF
CDR3nt: TGCGCCAGCAGCCAAGGCGGACTAGGTAGCACAGATACGCAGTATTTT
v_gene: TRBV4-1
abundance: -
j_gene: TRBJ2-3
d_gene: TRBD2

CDR3aa: CARLAGGPGQTNTGELFF
CDR3nt: TGTGCCAGACTAGCGGGGGGGCCGGGTCAGACGAACACCGGGGAGCTGTTTTTT
v_gene: TRBV19
abundance: -
j_gene: TRBJ2-2
d_gene: TRBD2

CDR3aa: CASSCRGFLAKNIQYF
CDR3nt: TGTGCCAGCAGTTGCAGGGGGTTCTTAGCCAAAAACATTCAGTACTTC
v_gene: TRBV6-5
abundance: -
j_gene: TRBJ2-4
d_gene: TRBD1

CDR3aa: CASSLGLPRYEQYF
CDR3nt: TGTGCCAGCAGTCTTGGGCTTCCAAGATACGAGCAGTACTTC
v_gene: TRBV2
abundance: -
j_gene: TRBJ2-7
d_gene: -

CDR3aa: CAWRRQGNTEAFF
CDR3nt: TGTGCCTGGAGAAGACAGGGTAATACTGAAGCTTTCTTT
v_gene: TRBV30
abundance: -
j_gene: TRBJ1-1
d_gene: TRBD1

CDR3aa: CASSFNVQDLLADTGELFF
CDR3nt: TGTGCCAGCAGCTTCAATGTACAAGACCTACTCGCGGACACCGGGGAGCTGTTTTTT
v_gene: TRBV7-9
abundance: -
j_gene: TRBJ2-2
d_gene: -

CDR3aa: CASSQGLGLMNEQFF
CDR3nt: TGTGCCAGCAGCCAAGGGCTGGGACTTATGAATGAGCAGTTCTTC
v_gene: TRBV4-2
abundance: -
j_gene: TRBJ2-1
d_gene: -

CDR3aa: CASSPRVAGIVTDTQYF
CDR3nt: TGTGCCAGCAGCCCTCGGGTAGCGGGGATAGTCACAGATACGCAGTATTTT
v_gene: TRBV9
abundance: -
j_gene: TRBJ2-3
d_gene: TRBD2

CDR3aa: CASSSPLAGGPYEQYF
CDR3nt: TGTGCCAGCAGCTCGCCCCTAGCGGGAGGGCCCTACGAGCAGTACTTC
v_gene: TRBV7-2
abundance: -
j_gene: TRBJ2-7
d_gene: TRBD2

CDR3aa: CASSLAVWGNQLQHF
CDR3nt: TGTGCCAGCAGTTTAGCGGTCTGGGGCAATCAGCTCCAGCATTTT
v_gene: TRBV28
abundance: -
j_gene: TRBJ1-5
d_gene: -

CDR3aa: CASTGNRGAYNSPLHF
CDR3nt: TGTGCCAGCACCGGGAATCGGGGGGCTTATAATTCACCCCTCCACTTT
v_gene: TRBV11-2
abundance: -
j_gene: TRBJ1-6
d_gene: -

CDR3aa: CASSYGQNYEQYF
CDR3nt: TGTGCCAGCAGTTACGGACAGAACTACGAGCAGTACTTC
v_gene: TRBV6-5
abundance: -
j_gene: TRBJ2-7
d_gene: -

CDR3aa: CSASITDTQYF
CDR3nt: TGCAGTGCCTCTATTACAGATACGCAGTATTTT
v_gene: TRBV20-1
abundance: -
j_gene: TRBJ2-3
d_gene: -

CDR3aa: CAWVKKGQETQYF
CDR3nt: TGTGCCTGGGTTAAGAAGGGGCAAGAGACCCAGTACTTC
v_gene: TRBV30
abundance: -
j_gene: TRBJ2-5
d_gene: -

CDR3aa: CASSFGTASTGELFF
CDR3nt: TGTGCCAGCAGCTTCGGGACAGCCTCCACCGGGGAGCTGTTTTTT
v_gene: TRBV7-9
abundance: -
j_gene: TRBJ2-2
d_gene: TRBD1

CDR3aa: CASSENIRGPNTEAFF
CDR3nt: TGTGCCAGCAGTGAAAATATTCGGGGTCCGAACACTGAAGCTTTCTTT
v_gene: TRBV6-1
abundance: -
j_gene: TRBJ1-1
d_gene: -

CDR3aa: CASSMIRAGGQRELFF
CDR3nt: TGTGCCAGTAGTATGATTCGGGCGGGAGGGCAGAGGGAGCTGTTTTTT
v_gene: TRBV19
abundance: -
j_gene: TRBJ2-2
d_gene: TRBD2

CDR3aa: CASRGHRSEQYF
CDR3nt: TGTGCCAGCAGGGGACATCGCTCCGAGCAGTACTTC
v_gene: TRBV6-5
abundance: -
j_gene: TRBJ2-7
d_gene: -